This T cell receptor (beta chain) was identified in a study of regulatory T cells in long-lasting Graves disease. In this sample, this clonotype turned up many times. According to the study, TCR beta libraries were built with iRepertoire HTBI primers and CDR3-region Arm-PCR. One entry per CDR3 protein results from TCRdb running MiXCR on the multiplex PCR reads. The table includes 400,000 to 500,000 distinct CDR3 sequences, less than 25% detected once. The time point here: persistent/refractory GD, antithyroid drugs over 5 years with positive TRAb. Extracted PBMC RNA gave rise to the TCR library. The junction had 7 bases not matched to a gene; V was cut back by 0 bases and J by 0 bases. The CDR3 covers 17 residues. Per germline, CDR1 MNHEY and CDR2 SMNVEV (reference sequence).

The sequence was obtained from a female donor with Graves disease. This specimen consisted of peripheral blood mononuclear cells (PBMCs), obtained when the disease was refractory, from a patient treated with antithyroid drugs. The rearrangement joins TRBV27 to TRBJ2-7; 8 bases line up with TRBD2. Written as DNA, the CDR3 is TGTGCCAGCAGTTTATCGAGCGGGGGCCTCAGCTCCTACGAGCAGTACTTC. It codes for CASSLSSGGLSSYEQYF.